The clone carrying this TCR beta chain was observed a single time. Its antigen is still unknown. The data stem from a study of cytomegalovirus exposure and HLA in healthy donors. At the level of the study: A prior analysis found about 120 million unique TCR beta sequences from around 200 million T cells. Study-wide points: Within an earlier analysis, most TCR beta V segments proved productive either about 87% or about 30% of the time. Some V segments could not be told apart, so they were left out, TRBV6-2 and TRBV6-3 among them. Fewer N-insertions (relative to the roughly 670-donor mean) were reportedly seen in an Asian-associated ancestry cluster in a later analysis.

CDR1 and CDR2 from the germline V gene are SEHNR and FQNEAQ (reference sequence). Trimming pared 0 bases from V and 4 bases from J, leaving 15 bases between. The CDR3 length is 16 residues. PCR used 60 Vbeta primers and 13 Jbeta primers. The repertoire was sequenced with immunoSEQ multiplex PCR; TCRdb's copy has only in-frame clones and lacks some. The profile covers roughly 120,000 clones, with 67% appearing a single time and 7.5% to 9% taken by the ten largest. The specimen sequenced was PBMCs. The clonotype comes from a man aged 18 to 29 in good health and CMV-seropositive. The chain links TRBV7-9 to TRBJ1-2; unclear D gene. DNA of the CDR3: TGTGCCAGCAGCTTAGCGCTGGCAGGTGCCATCTATGGCTACACCTTC. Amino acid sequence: CASSLALAGAIYGYTF.